This T cell receptor (beta chain) was recovered during a study of cytomegalovirus exposure and HLA in healthy donors. Study findings and constraints: For cytomegalovirus status, the classifier reportedly gave diagnoses with high specificity and sensitivity.

The CDR3 is made up of 14 amino acids. The V gene's germline CDR1 is SSHAT and CDR2 FNYEAQ (reference sequence). PCR used 60 Vbeta primers and 13 Jbeta primers. This table comes from immunoSEQ multiplex PCR, and its TCRdb copy is limited to in-frame clones, with some not included. The profile shows 150,000 to 200,000 clones, about 81% of them singletons. Regarding this clone: Antigen unknown. One junction end does not reproduce the germline sequence, and a read error may be involved.

Input material: PBMCs. This sequence joins TRBV7-7 and TRBJ2-5; weak D call: TRBD2 (6 bases). The receptor comes from a girl aged 2-10 years in good health and CMV-seropositive. The CDR3 DNA follows: TGTGCTAGCAGCTTAGCGGCGGGCGGGAAGGCCCAGTACTTC. It is translated as CASSLAAGGKAQYF.